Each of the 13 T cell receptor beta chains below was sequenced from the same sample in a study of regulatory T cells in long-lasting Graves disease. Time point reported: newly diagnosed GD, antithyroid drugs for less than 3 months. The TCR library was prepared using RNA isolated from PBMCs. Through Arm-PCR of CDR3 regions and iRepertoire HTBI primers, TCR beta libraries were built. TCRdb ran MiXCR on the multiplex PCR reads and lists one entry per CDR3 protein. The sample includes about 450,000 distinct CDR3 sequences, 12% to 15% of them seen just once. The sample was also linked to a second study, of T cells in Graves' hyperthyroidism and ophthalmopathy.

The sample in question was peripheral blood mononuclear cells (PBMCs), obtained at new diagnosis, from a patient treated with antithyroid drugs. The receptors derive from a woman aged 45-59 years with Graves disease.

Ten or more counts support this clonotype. The CDR3, as DNA: TGTGCCAGCCATGAAAGGGACATCAACTATGGCTACACCTTC. Its protein is CASHERDINYGYTF. V usage is TRBV2 and J usage is TRBJ1-2; TRBD1 might be the D (6 bases). V dropped 8 bases and J dropped 2 bases, with 15 bases sitting between them. CDR1 and CDR2 from the germline V gene are SNHLY and FYNNEI. This CDR3 has 14 residues. Looking up the rest from reference TRBV2 and TRBJ1-2 gives the full variable domain: EPEVTQTPSHQVTQMGQEVILRCVPISNHLYFYWYRQILGQKVEFLVSFYNNEISEKSEIFDDQFSVERPDGSNFTLKIRSTKLEDSAMYFCASHERDINYGYTFGSGTRLTVV.

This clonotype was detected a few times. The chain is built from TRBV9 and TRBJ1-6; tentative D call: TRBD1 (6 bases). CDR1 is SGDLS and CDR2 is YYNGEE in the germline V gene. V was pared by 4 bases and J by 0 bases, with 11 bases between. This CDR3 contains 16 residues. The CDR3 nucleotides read TGTGCCAGCAGCCCCAGGGGAAGCTCCTATAATTCACCCCTCCACTTT. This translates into CASSPRGSSYNSPLHF.

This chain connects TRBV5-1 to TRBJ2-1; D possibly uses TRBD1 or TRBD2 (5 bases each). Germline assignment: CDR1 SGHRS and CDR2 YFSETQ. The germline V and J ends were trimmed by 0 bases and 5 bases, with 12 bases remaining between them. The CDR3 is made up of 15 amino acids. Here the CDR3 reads CASSLEQGAHNEQFF. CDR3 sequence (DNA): TGCGCCAGCAGCTTGGAGCAGGGAGCCCACAATGAGCAGTTCTTC.

The CDR3 loop is CAIKQAFTYEQYF. In DNA form, the CDR3 reads TGTGCCATCAAGCAGGCCTTTACCTACGAGCAGTACTTC. The V and J genes are TRBV10-3 and TRBJ2-7; D is unresolved. The CDR3 is made up of 13 amino acids. Trimming removed 7 bases from V and 2 bases from J, with 12 bases in between. Germline CDR1 and CDR2: ENHRY and SYGVKD.

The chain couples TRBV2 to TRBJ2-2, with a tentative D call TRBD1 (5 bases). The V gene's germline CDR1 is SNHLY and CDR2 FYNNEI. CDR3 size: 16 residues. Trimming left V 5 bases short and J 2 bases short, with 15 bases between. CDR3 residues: CASSSQGSSNTGELFF. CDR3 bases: TGTGCCAGCAGTTCGCAGGGAAGTAGTAACACCGGGGAGCTGTTTTTT.

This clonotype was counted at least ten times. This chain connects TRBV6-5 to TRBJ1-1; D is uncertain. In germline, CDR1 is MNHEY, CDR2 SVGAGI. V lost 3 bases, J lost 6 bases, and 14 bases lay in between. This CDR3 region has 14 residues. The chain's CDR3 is CASSYRANSAEAFF. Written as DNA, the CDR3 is TGTGCCAGCAGTTATCGGGCCAATTCCGCTGAAGCTTTCTTT.

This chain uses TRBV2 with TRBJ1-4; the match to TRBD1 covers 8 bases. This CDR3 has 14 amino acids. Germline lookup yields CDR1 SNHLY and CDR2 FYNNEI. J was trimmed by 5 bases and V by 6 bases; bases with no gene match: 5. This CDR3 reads CASRAGGGNEKLFF. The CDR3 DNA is TGTGCCAGCAGGGCAGGGGGCGGGAATGAAAAACTGTTTTTT.

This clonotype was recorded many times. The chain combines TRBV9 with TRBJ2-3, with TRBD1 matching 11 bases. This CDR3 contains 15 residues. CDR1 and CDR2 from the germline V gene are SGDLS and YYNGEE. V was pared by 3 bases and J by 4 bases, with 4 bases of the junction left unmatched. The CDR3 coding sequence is TGTGCCAGCAGCGGAGGACAGGGGGCGGCAGATACGCAGTATTTT. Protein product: CASSGGQGAADTQYF.

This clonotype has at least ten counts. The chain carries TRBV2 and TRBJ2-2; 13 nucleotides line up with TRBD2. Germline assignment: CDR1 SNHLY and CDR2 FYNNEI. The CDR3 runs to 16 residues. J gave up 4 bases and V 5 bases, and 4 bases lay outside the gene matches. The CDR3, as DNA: TGTGCCAGCAGTCTCGGACTAGCGGGAGCCACCGGGGAGCTGTTTTTT. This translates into CASSLGLAGATGELFF. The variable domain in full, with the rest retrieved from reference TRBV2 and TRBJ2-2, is EPEVTQTPSHQVTQMGQEVILRCVPISNHLYFYWYRQILGQKVEFLVSFYNNEISEKSEIFDDQFSVERPDGSNFTLKIRSTKLEDSAMYFCASSLGLAGATGELFFGEGSRLTVL.

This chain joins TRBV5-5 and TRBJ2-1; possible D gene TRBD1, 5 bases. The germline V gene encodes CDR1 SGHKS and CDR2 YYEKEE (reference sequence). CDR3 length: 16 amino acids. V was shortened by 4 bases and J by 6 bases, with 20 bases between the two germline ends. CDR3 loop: CASSPRAGWVPNEQFF. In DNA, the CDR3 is TGTGCCAGCAGCCCCAGGGCTGGTTGGGTGCCCAATGAGCAGTTCTTC.

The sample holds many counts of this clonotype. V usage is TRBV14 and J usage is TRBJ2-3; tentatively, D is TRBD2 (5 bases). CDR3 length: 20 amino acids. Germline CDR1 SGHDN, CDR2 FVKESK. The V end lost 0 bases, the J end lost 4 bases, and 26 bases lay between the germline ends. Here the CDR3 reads CASSQDWVSGKSSSADTQYF. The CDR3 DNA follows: TGTGCCAGCAGCCAAGATTGGGTCAGCGGCAAAAGTTCTTCGGCAGATACGCAGTATTTT.

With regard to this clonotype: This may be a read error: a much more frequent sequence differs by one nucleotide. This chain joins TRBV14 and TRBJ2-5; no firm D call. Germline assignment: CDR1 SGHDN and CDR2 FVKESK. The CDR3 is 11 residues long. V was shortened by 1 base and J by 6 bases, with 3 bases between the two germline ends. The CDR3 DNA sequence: TGTGCCAGCAGCCAAGCCCAGACCCAGTACTTC. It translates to CASSQAQTQYF.

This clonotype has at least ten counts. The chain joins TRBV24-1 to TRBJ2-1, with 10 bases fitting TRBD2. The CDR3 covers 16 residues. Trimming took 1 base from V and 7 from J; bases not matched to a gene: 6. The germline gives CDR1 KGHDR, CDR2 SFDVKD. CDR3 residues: CATSDFSGRVINEQFF. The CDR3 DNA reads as TGTGCCACCAGTGATTTCAGCGGGAGGGTCATTAATGAGCAGTTCTTC.